This TCR beta chain is from a study of CD8 T cells in ankylosing spondylitis. General observations from the study: There was a TCR beta motif, made of several highly homologous variants, that appeared characteristic of ankylosing spondylitis blood. Disease-linked clones reportedly showed significant enrichment in matched ankylosing spondylitis synovial fluid. Before this, some motif variants had been reported in reactive arthritis synovial fluid and blood.

The TCR beta libraries were generated through quantitative 5'-RACE incorporating molecular barcodes. A single record per CDR3 protein comes from TCRdb applying MiXCR to the 5' RACE reads. There are some 200,000 distinct CDR3 sequences in the sample; 9.5% to 15% occur only once, and 16% lies in the top ten. Germline V gene lookup returns CDR1 SGDLS and CDR2 YYNGEE. The CDR3 runs to 13 residues. The germline V and J ends were trimmed by 6 bases and 2 bases, with 11 bases remaining between them. In its sample, this clonotype was seen once. Its specificity is unknown. The source is a male donor with ankylosing spondylitis or in good health (not recorded which). Sequencing used blood, either unsorted or a sorted T cell fraction (not recorded which). This chain uses TRBV9 with TRBJ1-1, with D hard to call. CDR3 nucleotides: TGTGCCAGCATCCCCACGGTCAACACTGAAGCTTTCTTT. Protein sequence: CASIPTVNTEAFF.